One sample yielded the 12 T cell receptor beta chains listed below, sequenced in a study of regulatory T cells in long-lasting Graves disease. Both iRepertoire HTBI primers and Arm-PCR of CDR3 regions were used to build the TCR beta libraries. Each CDR3 protein gets one entry after TCRdb re-called the multiplex PCR reads with MiXCR. The data contain 350,000 to 450,000 distinct CDR3 sequences, about 20% of them singletons. The time point denotes: persistent/refractory GD, antithyroid drugs over 5 years with positive TRAb. Preparation of the TCR library used RNA extracted from PBMCs. The sample consisted of peripheral blood mononuclear cells (PBMCs), taken when the disease was refractory, from a patient treated with antithyroid drugs. The receptors were sampled from a female donor with Graves disease.

There are many counts of this clonotype. An end of the junction does not agree with germline; a read error may underlie this. The chain links TRBV2 to TRBJ2-4; D gene unclear. This CDR3 region has 10 residues. CDR1 and CDR2 (germline): SNHLY, FYNNEI. Here the CDR3 DNA reads TGTGCCAGCAGCTCTTTTAGATTGAGGTTC. Residues: CASSSFRLRF. Full variable domain (missing parts from reference TRBV2 and TRBJ2-4): EPEVTQTPSHQVTQMGQEVILRCVPISNHLYFYWYRQILGQKVEFLVSFYNNEISEKSEIFDDQFSVERPDGSNFTLKIRSTKLEDSAMYFCASSSFRLRFGAGTRLSVL.

In this sample, this clonotype turned up a few times. The V gene is TRBV5-5, the J gene TRBJ2-5; 12 bases line up with TRBD2. The CDR3 is made up of 16 amino acids. With V trimmed by 3 bases and J by 0 bases, 3 bases remained unmatched. Germline CDR1 SGHKS, CDR2 YYEKEE (reference sequence). CDR3 sequence reads: CASSSGLAGHQETQYF. The CDR3 region has the DNA TGTGCCAGCAGCTCTGGACTAGCGGGACACCAAGAGACCCAGTACTTC.

A note on this clonotype: It may be a read error: a sequence one base away is much more abundant. The chain joins TRBV11-2 to TRBJ2-4; TRBD2 might be the D (6 bases). The CDR3 is made up of 14 amino acids. V lost 8 bases and J 13 bases, leaving 24 bases between the germline ends. Germline assignment: CDR1 SGHAT and CDR2 FQNNGV. CDR3 in DNA: TGTGCCAGCGTTAGGGCTAGCGAACTGAACGCACAGTACTTC. This encodes CASVRASELNAQYF.

The V call is TRBV9, the J call TRBJ2-5; D possibly corresponds to TRBD1 (5 bases). V was shortened by 4 bases and J by 2 bases, with 9 bases between the two germline ends. The germline V gene has CDR1 SGDLS and CDR2 YYNGEE. This CDR3 has 13 residues. CDR3 sequence (DNA): TGTGCCAGCAGCAAACAGGTGCAAGAGACCCAGTACTTC. Its translation: CASSKQVQETQYF.

A few counts support this clonotype. This clone may be a read error of a much larger clone one base away. The chain couples TRBV20-1 to TRBJ2-7, with D possibly TRBD2 on 5 matching bases. Germline loops: CDR1 DFQATT, CDR2 SNEGSKA (reference sequence). This CDR3 contains 13 residues. With 6 bases removed from V and 3 bases from J, the gap between germline ends came to 15 bases. CDR3 coding DNA: TGCAGTGCCGAAGGACTGGACCTCTACGAGCAGTACTTC. This encodes CSAEGLDLYEQYF.

A remark on this clonotype: This may arise from a read error, as a much more abundant clone is one base away. Here the CDR3 reads CAISYFRTGSSLSTQYF. CDR3 DNA sequence: TGTGCCATCAGTTACTTTCGGACAGGGAGTTCTTTGTCGACCCAGTACTTC. The chain couples TRBV6-5 to TRBJ2-5; 8 nucleotides agree with TRBD1. This CDR3 is 17 amino acids long. The germline V gene has CDR1 MNHEY and CDR2 SVGAGI.

This clonotype was found a few times. The chain uses TRBV5-5 and TRBJ1-3, with D hard to call. V lost 2 bases and J lost 4, with 10 bases in between. Germline CDR1 SGHKS, CDR2 YYEKEE (reference sequence). This CDR3 is 14 amino acids long. The CDR3 sequence: CASSLVTRGNTIYF. The CDR3 DNA sequence: TGTGCCAGCAGCTTAGTTACTCGAGGAAACACCATATATTTT.

The V call is TRBV7-2, the J call TRBJ2-1; TRBD2 aligns across 10 bases. The V segment lost 5 bases and the J segment 3 bases; nucleotides outside the gene matches: 4. The CDR3 has 15 amino acids. Germline-derived CDR1 and CDR2 are SGHTA and FQGNSA. CDR3 nucleotides: TGTGCCAGCAGCAATGGACTAGCGGACTACAATGAGCAGTTCTTC. It is translated as CASSNGLADYNEQFF. Filled out from reference TRBV7-2 and TRBJ2-1, the complete variable domain reads GAGVSQSPSNKVTEKGKDVELRCDPISGHTALYWYRQSLGQGLEFLIYFQGNSAPDKSGLPSDRFSAERTGGSVSTLTIQRTQQEDSAVYLCASSNGLADYNEQFFGPGTRLTVL.

The chain employs TRBV5-4 and TRBJ2-5, with D uncertain. Trimming took off 3 bases at V and 5 bases at J, with 11 bases between the two ends. Germline-derived CDR1 and CDR2 are SGHNT and YYREEE (reference sequence). The CDR3 length is 13 residues. CDR3 protein: CASSSGFGETQYF. CDR3 sequence (DNA): TGTGCCAGCAGCTCCGGTTTTGGGGAGACCCAGTACTTC.

This clonotype was seen only a few times. The rearrangement links TRBV11-2 to TRBJ1-4, with 7 bases lining up with TRBD1. This CDR3 contains 14 residues. Trimming cost V 4 bases and J 4 bases; bases outside gene matches: 3. Germline CDR1 and CDR2: SGHAT and FQNNGV. The CDR3 nucleotides read TGTGCCAGCAGCTCACAGGGGATTAATGAAAAACTGTTTTTT. Translation: CASSSQGINEKLFF. Drawing the rest from reference TRBV11-2 and TRBJ1-4, the complete variable domain is EAGVAQSPRYKIIEKRQSVAFWCNPISGHATLYWYQQILGQGPKLLIQFQNNGVVDDSQLPKDRFSAERLKGVDSTLKIQPAKLEDSAVYLCASSSQGINEKLFFGSGTQLSVL.

A few counts support this clonotype. The chain employs TRBV6-4 and TRBJ2-2, with a possible D match to TRBD2 (5 bases). CDR1 is MRHNA, CDR2 SNTAGT, per germline. V was cut by 6 bases and J by 5 bases, with 16 bases left in between. The CDR3 sequence is 15 residues long. CDR3 sequence (DNA): TGTGCCAGCAGCCCCCCCCCGGACTCTACCGGGGAGCTGTTTTTT. The encoded protein is CASSPPPDSTGELFF.

This clonotype occurred many times. The V call is TRBV2, the J call TRBJ1-2; D is unresolved. From germline, CDR1 is SNHLY and CDR2 FYNNEI. The CDR3 has 15 amino acids. The V gene lost 6 bases and the J gene lost 2 bases, with 16 bases spanning the gap. This CDR3 is CASRSMAIDNYGYTF. For the CDR3, the DNA is TGTGCCAGCAGGTCGATGGCCATTGACAACTATGGCTACACCTTC. Supplemented by reference TRBV2 and TRBJ1-2, the full variable domain reads EPEVTQTPSHQVTQMGQEVILRCVPISNHLYFYWYRQILGQKVEFLVSFYNNEISEKSEIFDDQFSVERPDGSNFTLKIRSTKLEDSAMYFCASRSMAIDNYGYTFGSGTRLTVV.